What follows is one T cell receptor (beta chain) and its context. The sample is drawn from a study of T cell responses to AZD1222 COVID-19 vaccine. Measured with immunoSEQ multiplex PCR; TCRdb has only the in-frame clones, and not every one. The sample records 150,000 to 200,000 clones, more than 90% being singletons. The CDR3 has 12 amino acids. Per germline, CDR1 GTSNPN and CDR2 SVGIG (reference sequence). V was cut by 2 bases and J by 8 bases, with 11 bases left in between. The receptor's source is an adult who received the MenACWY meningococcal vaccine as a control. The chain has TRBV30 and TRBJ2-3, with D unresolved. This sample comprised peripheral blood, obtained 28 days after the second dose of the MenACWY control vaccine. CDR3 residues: CAWSPPGGTQYF. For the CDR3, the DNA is TGTGCCTGGAGTCCCCCGGGCGGTACGCAGTATTTT.